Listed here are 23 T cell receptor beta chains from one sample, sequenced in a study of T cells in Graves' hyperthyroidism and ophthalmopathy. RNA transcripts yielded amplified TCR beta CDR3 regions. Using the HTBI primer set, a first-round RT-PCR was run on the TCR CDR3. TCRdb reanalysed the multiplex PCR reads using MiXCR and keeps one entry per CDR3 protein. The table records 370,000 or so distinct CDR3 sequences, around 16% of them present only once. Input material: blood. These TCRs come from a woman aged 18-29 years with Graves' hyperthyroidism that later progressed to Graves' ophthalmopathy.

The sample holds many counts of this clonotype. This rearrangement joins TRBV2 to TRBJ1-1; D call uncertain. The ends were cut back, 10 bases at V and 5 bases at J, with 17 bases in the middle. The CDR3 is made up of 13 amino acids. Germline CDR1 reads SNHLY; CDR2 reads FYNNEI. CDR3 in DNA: TGTGCCACCTCGGGAGGACGGCCGACTGAAGCTTTCTTT. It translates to CATSGGRPTEAFF.

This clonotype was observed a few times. CDR3 bases: TGTGCCTGGACGTCCGACCCGTTTGCCGGAAACACCATATATTTT. As protein: CAWTSDPFAGNTIYF. The rearrangement uses TRBV30 and TRBJ1-3; the D is unclear. The length of the CDR3 is 15 residues. V was trimmed by 4 bases and J by 4 bases, leaving 17 bases between them. In germline, CDR1 is GTSNPN, CDR2 SVGIG (reference sequence).

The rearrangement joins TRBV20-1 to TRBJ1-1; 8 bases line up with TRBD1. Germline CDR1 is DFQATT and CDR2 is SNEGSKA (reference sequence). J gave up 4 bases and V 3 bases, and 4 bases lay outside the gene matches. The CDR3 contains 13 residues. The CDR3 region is CSASLQGGTEAFF. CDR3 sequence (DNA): TGCAGTGCTAGTCTACAGGGGGGCACTGAAGCTTTCTTT.

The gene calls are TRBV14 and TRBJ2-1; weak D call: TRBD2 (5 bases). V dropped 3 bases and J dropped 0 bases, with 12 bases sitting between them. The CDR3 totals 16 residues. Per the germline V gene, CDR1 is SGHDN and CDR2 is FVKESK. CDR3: CASSHGLQPSYNEQFF. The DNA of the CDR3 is TGTGCCAGCAGCCACGGACTCCAACCCTCCTACAATGAGCAGTTCTTC.

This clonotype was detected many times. The CDR3 sequence: CASSLVASGWNEQFF. In DNA form, the CDR3 reads TGTGCCAGCAGCTTAGTGGCTAGCGGGTGGAATGAGCAGTTCTTC. The chain combines TRBV7-8 with TRBJ2-1; TRBD2 aligns across 8 bases. This CDR3 spans 15 amino acids. CDR1 and CDR2 (germline): SGHVS, FQNEAQ. With V trimmed by 1 base and J by 7 bases, 6 bases remained unmatched.

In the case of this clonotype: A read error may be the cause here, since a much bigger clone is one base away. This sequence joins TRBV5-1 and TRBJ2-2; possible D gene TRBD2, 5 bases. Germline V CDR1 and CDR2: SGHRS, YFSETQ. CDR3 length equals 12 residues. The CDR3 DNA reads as TGCGCCAGCATCTTAAACACCGGGGAGCTGGTTTTT. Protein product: CASILNTGELVF.

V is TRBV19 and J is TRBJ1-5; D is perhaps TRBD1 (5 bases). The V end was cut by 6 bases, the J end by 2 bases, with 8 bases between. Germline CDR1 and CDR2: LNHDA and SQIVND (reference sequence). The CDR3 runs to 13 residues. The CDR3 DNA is TGTGCCAGTAGGCCGGGGGGCAATCAGCCCCAGCATTTT. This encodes CASRPGGNQPQHF.

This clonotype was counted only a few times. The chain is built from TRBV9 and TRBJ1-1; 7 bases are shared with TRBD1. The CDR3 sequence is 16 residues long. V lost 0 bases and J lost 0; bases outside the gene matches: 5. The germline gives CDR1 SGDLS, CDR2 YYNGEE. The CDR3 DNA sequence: TGTGCCAGCAGCGTAGAACAGGGGAAGGTGAACACTGAAGCTTTCTTT. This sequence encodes CASSVEQGKVNTEAFF.

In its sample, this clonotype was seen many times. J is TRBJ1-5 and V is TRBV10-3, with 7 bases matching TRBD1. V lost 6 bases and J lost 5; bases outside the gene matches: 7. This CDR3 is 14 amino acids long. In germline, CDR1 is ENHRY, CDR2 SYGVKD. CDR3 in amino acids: CAISSGGRDQPQHF. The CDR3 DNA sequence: TGTGCCATCAGCTCAGGGGGAAGAGATCAGCCCCAGCATTTT.

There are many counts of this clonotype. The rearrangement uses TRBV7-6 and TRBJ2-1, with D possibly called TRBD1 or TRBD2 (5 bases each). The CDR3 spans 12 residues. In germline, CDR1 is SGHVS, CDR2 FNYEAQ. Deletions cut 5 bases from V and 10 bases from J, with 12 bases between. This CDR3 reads CASSDRDAEQFF. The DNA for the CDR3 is TGTGCCAGCAGCGACCGGGACGCGGAGCAGTTCTTC.

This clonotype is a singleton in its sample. CDR3 sequence (DNA): TGTGCCAGCAGCCCCGCCGAACTATATGGCTACACCTTC. Translation: CASSPAELYGYTF. V gene TRBV9 combines with J gene TRBJ1-2, with unresolved D. With 4 bases removed from V and 5 bases from J, the gap between germline ends came to 12 bases. The V gene's germline CDR1 is SGDLS and CDR2 YYNGEE. This CDR3 region has 13 residues.

CDR3 DNA sequence: TGTGCCAGCAGCTCACGCAGGGTCGGGACAGGGAAAGGGAGCAATCAGCCCCAGCATTTT. As protein: CASSSRRVGTGKGSNQPQHF. The rearrangement links TRBV7-8 to TRBJ1-5; 9 bases match TRBD1. CDR1 is SGHVS, CDR2 FQNEAQ, per germline. V trimming: 4 bases; J trimming: 1 base; junction bases outside the gene matches: 17. The CDR3 is made up of 20 amino acids.

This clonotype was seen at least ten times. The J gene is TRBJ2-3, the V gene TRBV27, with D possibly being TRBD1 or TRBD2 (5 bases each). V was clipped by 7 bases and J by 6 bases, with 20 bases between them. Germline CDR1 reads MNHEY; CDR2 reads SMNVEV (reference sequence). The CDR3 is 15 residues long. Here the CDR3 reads CASKGMGVMVDTQYF. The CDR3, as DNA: TGTGCCAGCAAGGGCATGGGGGTGATGGTGGATACGCAGTATTTT.

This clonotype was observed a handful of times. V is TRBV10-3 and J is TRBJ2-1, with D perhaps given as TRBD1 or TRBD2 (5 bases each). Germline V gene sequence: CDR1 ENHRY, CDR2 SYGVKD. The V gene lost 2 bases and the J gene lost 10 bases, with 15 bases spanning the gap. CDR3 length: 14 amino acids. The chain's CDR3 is CAISEGGPRGEQFF. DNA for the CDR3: TGTGCCATCAGTGAGGGCGGGCCCCGGGGCGAGCAGTTCTTC.

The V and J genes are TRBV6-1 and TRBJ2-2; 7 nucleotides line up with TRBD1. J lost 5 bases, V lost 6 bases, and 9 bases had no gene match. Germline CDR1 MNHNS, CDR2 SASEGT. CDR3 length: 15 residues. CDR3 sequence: CASSENRGRTGELFF. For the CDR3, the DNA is TGTGCCAGCAGCGAGAACAGGGGTAGAACCGGGGAGCTGTTTTTT.

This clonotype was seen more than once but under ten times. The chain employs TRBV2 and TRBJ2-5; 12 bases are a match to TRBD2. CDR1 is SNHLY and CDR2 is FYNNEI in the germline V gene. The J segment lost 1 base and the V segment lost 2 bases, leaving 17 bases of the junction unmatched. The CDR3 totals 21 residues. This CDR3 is CASSELSGTSGYTLSQETQYF. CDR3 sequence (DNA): TGTGCCAGCAGTGAACTATCCGGGACTAGCGGGTATACCCTCTCCCAAGAGACCCAGTACTTC.

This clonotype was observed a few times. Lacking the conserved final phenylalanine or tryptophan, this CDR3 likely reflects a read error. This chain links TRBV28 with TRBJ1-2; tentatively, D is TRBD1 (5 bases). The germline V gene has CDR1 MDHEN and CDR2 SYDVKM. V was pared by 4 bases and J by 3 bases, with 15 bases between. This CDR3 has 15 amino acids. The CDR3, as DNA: TGTGCCAGCAGTTCTGGGACCGGGGGGGACTATGGCTACACCCTC. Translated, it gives CASSSGTGGDYGYTL.

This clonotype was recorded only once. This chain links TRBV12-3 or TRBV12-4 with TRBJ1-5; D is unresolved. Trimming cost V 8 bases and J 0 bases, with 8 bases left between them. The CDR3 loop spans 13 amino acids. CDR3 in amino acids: CASGIDSNQPQHF. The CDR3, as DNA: TGTGCCAGCGGTATAGATAGCAATCAGCCCCAGCATTTT.

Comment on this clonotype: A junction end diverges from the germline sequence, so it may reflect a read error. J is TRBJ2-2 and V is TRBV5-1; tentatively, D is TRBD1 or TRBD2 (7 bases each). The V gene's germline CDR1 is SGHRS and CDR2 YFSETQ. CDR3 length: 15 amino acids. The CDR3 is CASSWGQGGTGELFF. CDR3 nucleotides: TGTGCCAGCAGCTGGGGGCAGGGGGGGACCGGGGAGCTGTTTTTT.

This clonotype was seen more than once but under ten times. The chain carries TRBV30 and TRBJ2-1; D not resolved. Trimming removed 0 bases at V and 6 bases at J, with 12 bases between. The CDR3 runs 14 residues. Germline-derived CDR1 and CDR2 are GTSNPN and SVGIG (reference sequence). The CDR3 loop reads CAWSVGPATNEQFF. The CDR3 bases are TGTGCCTGGAGTGTAGGGCCAGCCACCAATGAGCAGTTCTTC.

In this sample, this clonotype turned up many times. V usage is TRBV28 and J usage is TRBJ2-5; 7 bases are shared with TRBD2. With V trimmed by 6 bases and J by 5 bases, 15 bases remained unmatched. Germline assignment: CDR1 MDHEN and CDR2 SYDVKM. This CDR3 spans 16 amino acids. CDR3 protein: CASRNDLAERRETQYF. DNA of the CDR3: TGTGCCAGCAGAAACGACCTAGCGGAGCGCCGGGAGACCCAGTACTTC.

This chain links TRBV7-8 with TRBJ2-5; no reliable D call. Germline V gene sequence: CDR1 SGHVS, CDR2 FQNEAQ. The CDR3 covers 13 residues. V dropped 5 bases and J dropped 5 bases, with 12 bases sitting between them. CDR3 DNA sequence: TGTGCCAGCAGCGACTTCGGGCGCGAGACCCAGTACTTC. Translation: CASSDFGRETQYF.

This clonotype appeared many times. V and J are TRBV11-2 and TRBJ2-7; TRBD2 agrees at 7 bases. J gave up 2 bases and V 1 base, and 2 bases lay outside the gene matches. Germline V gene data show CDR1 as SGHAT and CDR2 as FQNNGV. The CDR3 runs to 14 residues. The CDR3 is CASSLGGSPYEQYF. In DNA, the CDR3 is TGTGCCAGCAGCTTAGGCGGGAGCCCCTACGAGCAGTACTTC.